This T cell receptor (beta chain) is drawn from a study of blood T cells in healthy people across ages. This clonotype turned up a few times. The antigen is unknown. There were at least 5 micrograms of total RNA extracted from every sample. Germline V gene sequence: CDR1 SGHRS, CDR2 YFSETQ. The CDR3 sequence is 17 residues long. Between the trimmed V and J ends, which lost 5 bases and 4 bases, there was a span of 19 bases. Then a second PCR, running roughly 7 to 11 cycles, was carried out with a sample-barcoded 5' primer and a J-beta primer mix. TCRdb passed the 5' RACE reads through MiXCR, listing each CDR3 protein once. The table lists fewer than 800,000 distinct CDR3 sequences, 45% to 50% of them singletons, with under 35% in the top ten. Whole-study results and caveats: For the donors, CMV status was unknown and possibly confounded expanded clonotype changes. TCR beta diversity was tightly associated with the proportion of naive T cells. Higher diversity and more naive CD4+ cells were features of long-lived donors, compared to aged donors.

The rearrangement uses TRBV5-1 and TRBJ2-6, with D perhaps TRBD1 (5 bases). The specimen sequenced was blood. This TCR came from an older woman in good health. CDR3: CASRQGGPLGGANVLTF. CDR3 DNA: TGCGCCAGCAGGCAGGGTGGTCCCCTCGGAGGGGCCAACGTCCTGACTTTC.